A single TCR beta chain is shown here with its context. Its antigen is currently unknown. This sample is drawn from a study of CD8 T cells in Susac syndrome. A quantity of about 0.45 to 1 ug RNA underwent reverse transcription using random hexamers. TCRdb reprocessed the immunoSEQ multiplex PCR reads with MiXCR, giving one entry per CDR3 protein. The sample contains under 550,000 distinct CDR3 sequences, approximately 85% of which appear only once. The authors carried out high-throughput sequencing of TCR beta. They applied it to CD8+ and CD4+ T cells obtained from blood. The multiple sclerosis control group consisted of treatment-naive patients whose relapsing-remitting disease, which was either stable or active, fulfilled revised McDonald criteria. TEMRA cells were FACS-enriched, unlike CD8+ and CD4+ T cells, which were negatively isolated. Broader study findings: The study recognized that the number of individuals in its TCR sequencing and HLA analysis was relatively small.

The origin of this receptor is a human donor with multiple sclerosis. Specimen: CD8+ T cells from PBMCs.

The CDR3 DNA is TGTGCCAGCAGCCAACCTACTAGCGGGGGCCCCTACAATGAGCAGTTCTTC. This codes for CASSQPTSGGPYNEQFF. The J gene is TRBJ2-1, the V gene TRBV4-2, with 11 nucleotides matching TRBD2. There are 17 residues in the CDR3. Germline CDR1 is LGHNA and CDR2 is YNFKEQ. Losses at the gene ends were 2 bases for V and 2 bases for J; bases not matched to a gene: 5.